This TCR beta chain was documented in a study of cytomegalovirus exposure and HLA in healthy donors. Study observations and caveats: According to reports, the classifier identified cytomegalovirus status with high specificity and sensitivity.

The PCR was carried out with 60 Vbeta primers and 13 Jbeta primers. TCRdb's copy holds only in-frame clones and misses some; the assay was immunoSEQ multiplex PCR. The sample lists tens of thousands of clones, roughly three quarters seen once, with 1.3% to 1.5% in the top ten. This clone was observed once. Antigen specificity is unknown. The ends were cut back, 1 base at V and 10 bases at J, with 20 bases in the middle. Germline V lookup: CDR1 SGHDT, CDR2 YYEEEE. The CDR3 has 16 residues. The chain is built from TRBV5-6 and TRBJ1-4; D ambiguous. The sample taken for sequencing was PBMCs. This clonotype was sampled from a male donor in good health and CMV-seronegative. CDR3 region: CASSLRGKRVLGKLFF. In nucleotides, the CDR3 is TGTGCCAGCAGCTTGCGCGGGAAGAGGGTCTTGGGAAAACTGTTTTTT.